Below, 17 T cell receptor beta chains from the same sample are listed, as sequenced in a study of blood T cell repertoires in COVID-19. TCRdb's table, derived via immunoSEQ multiplex PCR, lists solely in-frame clones and lacks some. This sample yields about 250,000 clones, of which roughly 91% are seen a single time; 0.95% to 1% belongs to the top ten. Sequencing was done on a sample of peripheral blood. These receptors were collected from a woman aged 40 to 55 who had recovered from COVID-19.

This chain joins TRBV5-1 and TRBJ2-7; possible D gene TRBD2, 8 bases. CDR3 length: 21 residues. V was clipped by 5 bases and J by 0 bases, with 33 bases between them. Germline V lookup: CDR1 SGHRS, CDR2 YFSETQ. CDR3: CASRRGPSQVASGPHSYEQYF. The CDR3 region has the DNA TGCGCCAGCAGGAGGGGGCCCTCGCAGGTGGCTAGCGGGCCCCACTCCTACGAGCAGTACTTC.

The chain has TRBV9 and TRBJ2-7; 8 bases fit TRBD2. In germline, CDR1 is SGDLS, CDR2 YYNGEE. This CDR3 is built from 16 residues. V shed 3 bases, J shed 2 bases, and the junction held 10 bases outside the gene matches. The CDR3 protein is CASSARGGGRPYEQYF. CDR3 sequence (DNA): TGTGCCAGCAGCGCTAGGGGGGGCGGGAGGCCCTACGAGCAGTACTTC.

This chain connects TRBV30 to TRBJ2-3; 8 bases are a match to TRBD1. Germline values: CDR1 GTSNPN, CDR2 SVGIG (reference sequence). CDR3 length: 20 residues. The V segment lost 2 bases and the J segment 6 bases; nucleotides outside the gene matches: 25. CDR3 residues: CAWSPDLGTGGGFFGDTQYF. The CDR3 DNA is TGTGCCTGGAGTCCGGACCTAGGGACAGGAGGGGGGTTTTTCGGGGATACGCAGTATTTT.

This clone was recorded only once. J is TRBJ1-2 and V is TRBV3-1 (or the pseudogene TRBV3-2); the D gene is possibly TRBD1 (5 bases). Trimming stripped 1 base from V and 4 bases from J, with 16 bases between. The CDR3 has 16 amino acids. The germline V gene encodes CDR1 LGHDT and CDR2 YNNKEL (reference sequence). CDR3 protein: CASSQGPGDGGYGYTF. The CDR3, as DNA: TGTGCCAGCAGCCAAGGGCCCGGCGACGGGGGCTATGGCTACACCTTC.

This chain uses TRBV7-2 with TRBJ1-4; no firm D call. Germline assignment: CDR1 SGHTA and CDR2 FQGNSA. Trimming stripped 1 base from V and 4 bases from J, with 10 bases between. The CDR3 totals 15 residues. CDR3 loop: CASSLGAGRNEKLFF. The CDR3 bases are TGTGCCAGCAGCTTAGGGGCAGGCCGTAATGAAAAACTGTTTTTT.

CDR3 coding DNA: TGTGCCAGCAGCCCCCGCGGACTAGCGGGAGCAGATACGCAGTATTTT. Translated, it gives CASSPRGLAGADTQYF. The chain carries TRBV11-3 and TRBJ2-3; 13 positions match TRBD2. The CDR3 sequence is 16 residues long. The V gene end was trimmed by 5 bases and the J gene end by 4 bases; junction bases not matched to a gene: 6. CDR1 SGHNT and CDR2 YENEEA come from the germline V gene.

The rearrangement uses TRBV7-3 and TRBJ2-1, with D possibly matching TRBD1 (5 bases). This CDR3 contains 12 residues. V shed 5 bases and J shed 8 bases, with 10 bases lying between them. CDR1 SGHTA and CDR2 FQGTGA come from the germline V gene. CDR3 amino acids: CASSQQADEQFF. CDR3 bases: TGTGCCAGCAGCCAACAGGCCGATGAGCAGTTCTTC.

V gene TRBV3-1 (or the pseudogene TRBV3-2) combines with J gene TRBJ1-1, with 10 bases matching TRBD1. After removal of 3 bases from V and 5 bases from J, the junction contained 9 bases not matched to a gene. The CDR3 has 16 amino acids. Germline values: CDR1 LGHDT, CDR2 YNNKEL (reference sequence). The CDR3 region has the DNA TGTGCCAGCAGCCACCACAGGGGACAGGGGAGGACTGAAGCTTTCTTT. Protein sequence: CASSHHRGQGRTEAFF.

This chain uses TRBV4-3 with TRBJ1-1, with a tentative D call TRBD1 (6 bases). The germline V gene encodes CDR1 LGHNA and CDR2 YSLEER. This CDR3 spans 16 amino acids. V dropped 0 bases and J dropped 3 bases, with 14 bases sitting between them. The CDR3 loop is CASSQDGGSGDTEAFF. As DNA, the CDR3 is TGCGCCAGCAGCCAAGATGGCGGGTCAGGGGACACTGAAGCTTTCTTT.

The chain links TRBV5-1 to TRBJ1-2; D is perhaps TRBD1 (5 bases). V was trimmed by 3 bases and J by 0 bases, leaving 15 bases between them. Germline V CDR1 and CDR2: SGHRS, YFSETQ. The CDR3 has 16 residues. The CDR3 region has the DNA TGCGCCAGCAGCTCCGGGTGGGGCAGCACTAACTATGGCTACACCTTC. Translated: CASSSGWGSTNYGYTF.

The rearrangement joins TRBV7-9 to TRBJ2-4; 9 bases match TRBD1. V lost 1 base and J lost 9; bases outside the gene matches: 13. Germline V CDR1 and CDR2: SEHNR, FQNEAQ (reference sequence). The CDR3 contains 17 residues. CDR3 sequence: CASSLVVGTGPGGIQYF. DNA for the CDR3: TGTGCCAGCAGCTTAGTAGTGGGGACAGGGCCCGGGGGCATTCAGTACTTC.

The genes are TRBV9 and TRBJ2-7; D might be TRBD1 (6 bases). The CDR3 is made up of 13 amino acids. Trimming shortened V by 4 bases and J by 6 bases, and 14 bases separated the two germline ends. Germline loops: CDR1 SGDLS, CDR2 YYNGEE. CDR3 in DNA: TGTGCCAGCAGCCTCGGACAGTTGGGCGAGCAGTACTTC. The encoded protein is CASSLGQLGEQYF.

The V gene is TRBV5-4, the J gene TRBJ1-4, with 11 bases that match TRBD1. CDR3 size: 12 residues. Germline V CDR1 and CDR2: SGHNT, YYREEE (reference sequence). V lost 4 bases to trimming and J lost 13 bases; unmatched junction nucleotides: 3. This CDR3 is CASSRTGGSLFF. The DNA for the CDR3 is TGTGCCAGCAGCAGGACAGGGGGCTCACTGTTTTTT.

The rearrangement uses TRBV19 and TRBJ1-2; possibly TRBD1 for D (6 bases). The V end lost 11 bases, the J end lost 4 bases, and 20 bases lay between the germline ends. CDR1 is LNHDA, CDR2 SQIVND, per germline (reference sequence). CDR3 size: 14 residues. CDR3 sequence (DNA): TGTGCCGTTGGGAAAAGGGGGGGCGGCTATGGCTACACCTTC. It encodes CAVGKRGGGYGYTF.

The CDR3 nucleotides are TGTGCCAGCAGTTACTCATCCAGCGGGGAGCTGTTTTTT. It yields the protein CASSYSSSGELFF. The rearrangement uses TRBV6-5 and TRBJ2-2; no clear D gene. In germline, CDR1 is MNHEY, CDR2 SVGAGI. This CDR3 spans 13 amino acids. V was cut by 0 bases and J by 7 bases, with 6 bases left in between.

The V and J genes are TRBV19 and TRBJ2-2, with 12 bases that match TRBD2. The CDR3 length is 18 residues. V dropped 6 bases and J dropped 0; count of bases not matched to a gene: 8. Germline V gene lookup returns CDR1 LNHDA and CDR2 SQIVND (reference sequence). The CDR3 coding sequence is TGTGCCAGTAGCATCCGGACTAGCGGGGCCGCGAACACCGGGGAGCTGTTTTTT. Translation gives CASSIRTSGAANTGELFF.

The chain employs TRBV20-1 and TRBJ1-2; D is perhaps TRBD1 (6 bases). The V end was cut by 6 bases, the J end by 4 bases, with 9 bases between. Germline V gene data show CDR1 as DFQATT and CDR2 as SNEGSKA (reference sequence). CDR3 length: 11 amino acids. The CDR3 DNA reads TGCAGTGCACGGGACACCTATGGCTACACCTTC. Protein product: CSARDTYGYTF.